This T cell receptor (beta chain) derives from a study of PD-1 blockade in classical Hodgkin lymphoma. This clone has more than one count but fewer than ten. Antigen unknown. V dropped 1 base and J dropped 4; count of bases not matched to a gene: 3. CDR3 length: 14 residues. Per germline, CDR1 SGHTA and CDR2 FQGNSA. Produced via immunoSEQ multiplex PCR; TCRdb's table is partial and in-frame only. The data hold some 70,000 clones, with 93% observed a single time. This sample's time point: newly diagnosed, previously untreated cHL patient sample. Study-wide findings and caveats: With respect to the repertoire differences, their causes, possibly disease activity or prior therapy, remain undefined.

The receptor's source is a human donor with classical Hodgkin lymphoma. Sequencing input: peripheral blood mononuclear cells (PBMCs). The rearrangement links TRBV7-2 to TRBJ1-1; 7 bases map to TRBD1. CDR3 amino acids: CASSLGRQGTEAFF. The CDR3, as DNA: TGTGCCAGCAGCTTAGGGAGACAGGGCACTGAAGCTTTCTTT. The full variable domain, its missing parts supplied by reference TRBV7-2 and TRBJ1-1, is GAGVSQSPSNKVTEKGKDVELRCDPISGHTALYWYRQSLGQGLEFLIYFQGNSAPDKSGLPSDRFSAERTGGSVSTLTIQRTQQEDSAVYLCASSLGRQGTEAFFGQGTRLTVV.